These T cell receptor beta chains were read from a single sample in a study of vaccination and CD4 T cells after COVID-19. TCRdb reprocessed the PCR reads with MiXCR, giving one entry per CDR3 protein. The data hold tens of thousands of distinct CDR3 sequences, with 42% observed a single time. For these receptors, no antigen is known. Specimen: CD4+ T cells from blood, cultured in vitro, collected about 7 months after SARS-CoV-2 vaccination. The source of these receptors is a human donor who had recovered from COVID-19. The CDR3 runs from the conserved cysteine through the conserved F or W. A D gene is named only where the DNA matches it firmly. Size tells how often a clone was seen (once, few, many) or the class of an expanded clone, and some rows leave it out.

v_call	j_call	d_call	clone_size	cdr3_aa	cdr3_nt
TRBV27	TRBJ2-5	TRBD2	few	CASSLSGGSSGTQYF	TGTGCCAGCAGTCTAAGTGGCGGGAGTTCGGGGACCCAGTACTTC
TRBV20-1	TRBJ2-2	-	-	CSAARQAGELFF	TGCAGTGCTGCCCGACAGGCCGGGGAGCTGTTTTTT
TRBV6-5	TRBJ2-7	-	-	CASSSWLQGGNEQYF	TGTGCCAGCAGTTCGTGGTTACAGGGCGGGAACGAGCAGTACTTC
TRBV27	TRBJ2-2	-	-	CASSQYGVSTGELFF	TGTGCCAGCAGTCAATACGGGGTGAGCACCGGGGAGCTGTTTTTT
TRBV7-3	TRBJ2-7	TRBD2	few	CASSEAGVYEQYF	TGTGCCAGCTCGGAAGCGGGAGTCTACGAGCAGTACTTC
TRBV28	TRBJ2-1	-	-	CASSSPGSVDNEQFF	TGTGCCAGCAGTTCCCCCGGGAGTGTCGACAATGAGCAGTTCTTC
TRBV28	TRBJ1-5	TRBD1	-	CASIRTGDSNQPQHF	TGTGCCAGCATTCGGACAGGGGACAGCAATCAGCCCCAGCATTTT
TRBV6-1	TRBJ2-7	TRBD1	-	CASSTGGEQYF	TGTGCCAGCAGCACAGGGGGCGAGCAGTACTTC
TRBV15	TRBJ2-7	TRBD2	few	CATSRDLSGLNYEQYF	TGTGCCACCAGCAGAGATCTTAGCGGGCTGAACTACGAGCAGTACTTC
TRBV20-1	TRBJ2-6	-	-	CSASRSNSGANVLTF	TGCAGTGCTAGCCGGTCTAACTCTGGGGCCAACGTCCTGACTTTC
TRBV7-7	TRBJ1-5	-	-	CASSLGAGEASNQPQHF	TGTGCTAGCAGCTTAGGCGCGGGGGAGGCTAGCAATCAGCCCCAGCATTTT
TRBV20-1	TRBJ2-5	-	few	CSAHSAVGGATQYF	TGCAGTGCCCATTCCGCGGTAGGCGGGGCGACCCAGTACTTC
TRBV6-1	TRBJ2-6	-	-	CASSEQLGANVLTF	TGTGCCAGCAGTGAGCAACTAGGGGCCAACGTCCTGACTTTC
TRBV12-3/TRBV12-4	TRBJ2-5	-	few	CASSQARAAETQYF	TGTGCCAGCAGTCAAGCTAGAGCGGCAGAGACCCAGTACTTC
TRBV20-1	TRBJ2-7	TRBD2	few	CSADVQFSGRAGNEQYF	TGCAGTGCCGATGTCCAATTTAGCGGGAGGGCCGGGAACGAGCAGTACTTC